A selection of T cell receptor beta chains follows, all from one sample in a study of blood T cell repertoires in COVID-19. Only in-frame clones appear in the TCRdb table, and some are missing; sequencing was by immunoSEQ multiplex PCR. Of under 65,000 clones in the sample, about nine tenths were seen once. The sequencing sample was made of peripheral blood. The receptors here all came from a man in his sixties with acute or convalescent COVID-19. The CDR3 runs from the conserved cysteine through the conserved F or W. The D gene is left open where the match is weak. The listing skips clone size in some rows; elsewhere it reads once, few, many or a size class.

CDR3: CASSLDGPYTEAFF
DNA: TGCGCCAGCAGCTTGGATGGGCCGTACACTGAAGCTTTCTTT
D: -
V: TRBV5-1
J: TRBJ1-1
size: -

CDR3: CASSLQRELFF
DNA: TGTGCCAGCTCACTACAGCGGGAGCTGTTTTTT
D: -
V: TRBV18
J: TRBJ2-2
size: -

CDR3: CASSSRHRTRGMAQYF
DNA: TGTGCCAGCAGTTCGAGACATAGGACTCGCGGGATGGCGCAGTATTTT
D: -
V: TRBV28
J: TRBJ2-3
size: -

CDR3: CASREGDYGYTF
DNA: TGTGCCAGTAGAGAGGGGGACTATGGCTACACCTTC
D: -
V: TRBV19
J: TRBJ1-2
size: -

CDR3: CASSLAGDSIYEQYF
DNA: TGCGCCAGCAGCTTGGCGGGGGACAGCATCTACGAGCAGTACTTC
D: -
V: TRBV5-1
J: TRBJ2-7
size: -

CDR3: CASSRTGVTQPQHF
DNA: TGTGCCAGCAGTCGTACAGGAGTGACTCAGCCCCAGCATTTT
D: -
V: TRBV28
J: TRBJ1-5
size: once

CDR3: CASSHLSGRAYEQYF
DNA: TGCGCCAGCAGTCACCTTAGCGGGAGGGCGTACGAGCAGTACTTC
D: TRBD2
V: TRBV23-1
J: TRBJ2-7
size: -

CDR3: CASSRTRQGPGNTIYF
DNA: TGTGCCAGCAGCAGAACCAGACAGGGGCCAGGAAACACCATATATTTT
D: TRBD1
V: TRBV7-2
J: TRBJ1-3
size: -

CDR3: CASSLVAEYNSPLHF
DNA: TGTGCCAGCAGCTTAGTAGCGGAATATAATTCACCCCTCCACTTT
D: -
V: TRBV11-2
J: TRBJ1-6
size: -

CDR3: CASRPSGASYNEQFF
DNA: TGTGCCAGCAGACCAAGCGGAGCCTCCTACAATGAGCAGTTCTTC
D: -
V: TRBV28
J: TRBJ2-1
size: -

CDR3: CASSVRGSFNQPQHF
DNA: TGTGCCAGTAGTGTACGCGGCAGCTTCAATCAGCCCCAGCATTTT
D: -
V: TRBV19
J: TRBJ1-5
size: -

CDR3: CASSEYLAGGSEKLFF
DNA: TGTGCCAGCAGTGAATATCTGGCAGGGGGCTCTGAAAAACTGTTTTTT
D: TRBD1
V: TRBV25-1
J: TRBJ1-4
size: -

CDR3: CASSELARGRKTEAFF
DNA: TGTGCCAGCAGTGAATTGGCTAGGGGGCGTAAGACTGAAGCTTTCTTT
D: TRBD1
V: TRBV2
J: TRBJ1-1
size: -

CDR3: CASSSRGDNNSPLHF
DNA: TGTGCCAGCAGTTCCCGGGGTGATAATAATTCACCCCTCCACTTT
D: -
V: TRBV6-6
J: TRBJ1-6
size: -

CDR3: CASRRTENTEAFF
DNA: TGTGCCAGCCGCCGGACAGAGAACACTGAAGCTTTCTTT
D: -
V: TRBV2
J: TRBJ1-1
size: -

CDR3: CATSDGVEDYGYTF
DNA: TGTGCCACCAGTGATGGAGTTGAGGACTATGGCTACACCTTC
D: -
V: TRBV24-1
J: TRBJ1-2
size: -

CDR3: CASTRQGGNTIYF
DNA: TGTGCCAGTACCCGACAGGGAGGAAACACCATATATTTT
D: TRBD1
V: TRBV19
J: TRBJ1-3
size: once

CDR3: CASSQDLGGYGYTF
DNA: TGTGCCAGCAGCCAAGATCTAGGAGGGTATGGCTACACCTTC
D: -
V: TRBV14
J: TRBJ1-2
size: -

CDR3: CASSLDLWGQRNANEQFF
DNA: TGTGCCAGCAGCTTAGATTTATGGGGGCAGAGGAACGCGAATGAGCAGTTCTTC
D: -
V: TRBV11-2
J: TRBJ2-1
size: -

CDR3: CASSSNRGGGANVLTF
DNA: TGTGCCAGCAGCTCTAACAGGGGCGGTGGGGCCAACGTCCTGACTTTC
D: TRBD1
V: TRBV7-3
J: TRBJ2-6
size: -

CDR3: CASSPGLQNTGELFF
DNA: TGTGCCAGCAGCCCGGGACTCCAGAACACCGGGGAGCTGTTTTTT
D: -
V: TRBV28
J: TRBJ2-2
size: -

CDR3: CASSLTSGIYNEQFF
DNA: TGTGCCAGCAGCTTAACCAGCGGGATATACAATGAGCAGTTCTTC
D: TRBD2
V: TRBV7-3
J: TRBJ2-1
size: -

CDR3: CASTLGQGYGYTF
DNA: TGTGCCAGCACCTTGGGACAGGGCTATGGCTACACCTTC
D: TRBD1
V: TRBV27
J: TRBJ1-2
size: -

CDR3: CASSETDTGELFF
DNA: TGTGCCAGCAGTGAAACTGACACCGGGGAGCTGTTTTTT
D: -
V: TRBV12-3/TRBV12-4
J: TRBJ2-2
size: -

CDR3: CATSVWGGANEQFF
DNA: TGTGCCACCAGCGTTTGGGGTGGGGCGAATGAGCAGTTCTTC
D: -
V: TRBV24-1
J: TRBJ2-1
size: -

CDR3: CASSSHDSGETEAFF
DNA: TGTGCCAGCAGTTCCCACGACAGTGGGGAAACTGAAGCTTTCTTT
D: -
V: TRBV28
J: TRBJ1-1
size: once

CDR3: CASSLARSGVDYEQYF
DNA: TGTGCCAGCAGCTTAGCGCGGAGCGGCGTGGACTACGAGCAGTACTTC
D: -
V: TRBV7-9
J: TRBJ2-7
size: -

CDR3: CASSPAVNTEAFF
DNA: TGTGCCAGCAGCCCCGCGGTGAACACTGAAGCTTTCTTT
D: -
V: TRBV28
J: TRBJ1-1
size: -

CDR3: CASSQGRLSTQYF
DNA: TGTGCCAGCAGCCAAGGACGACTTTCTACGCAGTATTTT
D: -
V: TRBV14
J: TRBJ2-3
size: -

CDR3: CASRWGGQQPQHF
DNA: TGTGCCAGCAGATGGGGGGGTCAACAGCCCCAGCATTTT
D: -
V: TRBV28
J: TRBJ1-5
size: -

CDR3: CASSLAGLSGNTIYF
DNA: TGTGCCAGCAGTTTAGCAGGGTTATCTGGAAACACCATATATTTT
D: -
V: TRBV28
J: TRBJ1-3
size: -

CDR3: CASSPGGGMSSYEQYF
DNA: TGTGCCAGCAGTCCGGGGGGCGGGATGAGCTCCTACGAGCAGTACTTC
D: -
V: TRBV9
J: TRBJ2-7
size: -

CDR3: CASSQGYRGLNYNEQFF
DNA: TGCGCCAGCAGCCAAGGGTACAGGGGGCTGAATTACAATGAGCAGTTCTTC
D: TRBD1
V: TRBV4-3
J: TRBJ2-1
size: -

CDR3: CASTIPRQGRYYEQYF
DNA: TGTGCCAGCACCATTCCGAGACAGGGGCGATACTACGAGCAGTACTTC
D: TRBD1
V: TRBV7-8
J: TRBJ2-7
size: -

CDR3: CASSLDGRNTEAFF
DNA: TGTGCCAGCAGCTTAGACGGTCGGAACACTGAAGCTTTCTTT
D: -
V: TRBV11-3
J: TRBJ1-1
size: -

CDR3: CASSLRTDTQYF
DNA: TGTGCCAGCAGCTTGAGGACAGATACGCAGTATTTT
D: -
V: TRBV11-2
J: TRBJ2-3
size: -

CDR3: CASSFERSSYNEQFF
DNA: TGTGCCAGCAGCTTTGAGCGTAGCTCCTACAATGAGCAGTTCTTC
D: -
V: TRBV11-2
J: TRBJ2-1
size: -

CDR3: CASSLGTGAPGLGYTF
DNA: TGTGCCAGCAGTTTAGGGACAGGGGCCCCTGGACTTGGCTACACCTTC
D: TRBD1
V: TRBV28
J: TRBJ1-2
size: -

CDR3: CASSSGQGSGYTF
DNA: TGCGCCAGCAGTTCCGGACAGGGTTCTGGCTACACCTTC
D: TRBD1
V: TRBV5-1
J: TRBJ1-2
size: -

CDR3: CASSLGTATYEQYF
DNA: TGTGCCAGCAGCTTGGGGACAGCCACTTACGAGCAGTACTTC
D: TRBD1
V: TRBV7-2
J: TRBJ2-7
size: -

CDR3: CASSRPTGRSDTQYF
DNA: TGTGCCAGCAGCCGACCGACAGGGAGGTCAGATACGCAGTATTTT
D: -
V: TRBV7-9
J: TRBJ2-3
size: -